This paragraph reports one T cell receptor beta chain. Its antigen is undetermined. Expansion of antigen-specific CD4+ T cells with viral peptide pools was carried out by the ViraFEST assay before sequencing. When around nine days of culture had elapsed, CD4+ T cells were isolated. Nucleocapsid antibodies stayed negative before and after vaccination, showing no earlier SARS-CoV-2 infection. Peptides at approximately 10 ug/ml and IL-2 at approximately 9.7 IU/ml were added to some 1.9 million PBMC per well. The sample comes from a study of vaccination effects on CD4 cells after COVID-19. In the study overall: Everyone in the study got two shots of either the BNT162b2 or mRNA-1273 vaccine. Study-wide results and caveats: Marked clonal contraction of both clone types appeared late after vaccination.

The repertoire was sequenced with immunoSEQ multiplex PCR; TCRdb's copy has only in-frame clones and lacks some. The sample has roughly 33,000 clones, approximately 73% seen once; the top ten hold roughly 27%. V lost 0 bases and J lost 6, with 8 bases in between. Per germline, CDR1 GTSNPN and CDR2 SVGIG (reference sequence). This CDR3 has 12 residues. The receptor was derived from a human donor who received a COVID-19 vaccine. The sequences come from CD4+ T cells from PBMCs cultured with HCoV-OC43 spike peptides, collected before COVID-19 vaccination. Indicated subset: HCoV-OC43 spike overlapping peptide pool stimulation. J is TRBJ1-2 and V is TRBV30; unclear D gene. The DNA of the CDR3 is TGTGCCTGGAGTGTAAACCTCGATGGCTACACCTTC. This translates into CAWSVNLDGYTF.